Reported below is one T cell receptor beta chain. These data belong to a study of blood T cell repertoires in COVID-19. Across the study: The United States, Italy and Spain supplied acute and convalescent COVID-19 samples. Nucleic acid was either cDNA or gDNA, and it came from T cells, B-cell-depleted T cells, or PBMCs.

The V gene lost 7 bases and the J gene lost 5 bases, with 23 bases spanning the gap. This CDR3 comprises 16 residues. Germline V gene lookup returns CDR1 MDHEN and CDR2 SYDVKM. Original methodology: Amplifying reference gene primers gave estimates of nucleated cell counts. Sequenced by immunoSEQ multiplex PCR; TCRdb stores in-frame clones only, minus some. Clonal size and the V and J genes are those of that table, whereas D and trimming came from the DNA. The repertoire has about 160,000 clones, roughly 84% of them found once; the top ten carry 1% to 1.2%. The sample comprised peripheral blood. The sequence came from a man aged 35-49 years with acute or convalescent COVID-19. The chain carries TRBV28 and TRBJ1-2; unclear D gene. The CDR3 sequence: CASTSGAGLGGYGYTF. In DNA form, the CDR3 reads TGTGCCAGCACCTCCGGAGCCGGACTTGGTGGGTATGGCTACACCTTC.